This is a list of T cell receptor beta chains from one sample in a study of shared clonotypes between healthy human individuals. Profiling relied on immunoSEQ multiplex PCR, and the TCRdb table lists in-frame clones only, not all of them. The sample has about 960,000 clones; more than 75% are singletons. Sequenced sample: memory CD4+ T cells sorted from blood. These receptors came from a man aged 18 to 29 in good health. CDR3s include the opening cysteine and the closing phenylalanine or tryptophan. Fields, in order: clone size, J gene, D gene, V gene, CDR3 protein. D genes are given only for firm matches. Expanded clones get a size class; other rows say once, few or many, or leave the size out.

size: NA; J: TRBJ1-2; D: NA; V: TRBV30; CDR3: CAWRARDSSPYGYTF
size: NA; J: TRBJ2-5; D: TRBD2; V: TRBV11-3; CDR3: CASSQTSGGEEETQYF
size: NA; J: TRBJ2-5; D: TRBD2; V: TRBV5-1; CDR3: CASSRGLAGVEETQYF
size: NA; J: TRBJ2-3; D: NA; V: TRBV18; CDR3: CASSPGLADTQYF
size: NA; J: TRBJ1-4; D: TRBD1; V: TRBV5-1; CDR3: CASSPGQGRRDEKLFF
size: NA; J: TRBJ1-4; D: TRBD1; V: TRBV19; CDR3: CASTVTGTGNEKLFF
size: NA; J: TRBJ1-5; D: NA; V: TRBV19; CDR3: CASSIERWDQPQHF
size: NA; J: TRBJ2-5; D: NA; V: TRBV18; CDR3: CASSPPARVETQYF
size: NA; J: TRBJ2-7; D: TRBD1; V: TRBV28; CDR3: CASSGGQERFYEQYF
size: once; J: TRBJ1-4; D: NA; V: TRBV30; CDR3: CAFSHRVINEKLFF